The rows below give T cell receptor beta chains drawn from one sample of a study of T cell repertoires in cytomegalovirus infection. These receptors have no known antigen. TCRdb ran MiXCR on the reads and lists one entry per CDR3 protein. The table has approximately 770,000 distinct CDR3 sequences, 29% seen once. The specimen was cultured CD8+ T cells from PBMCs, collected from culture after CMV antigen stimulation. These receptors originate from a human donor in good health (CMV status not recorded). Some clones in this sample may be carry-over from other donors' samples. Both conserved end residues are trimmed from each CDR3. Each record gives: CDR3 length, J gene, clone size, V gene, CDR3 protein. Rows give clone size only sometimes, using once, few, many, or a class for an expanded clone.

13 | TRBJ2-5 | - | TRBV10-3 | AISEVDRSQETQY
13 | TRBJ1-2 | many | TRBV7-8 | ASSLVSQGRDGYT
14 | TRBJ2-2 | many | TRBV7-3 | ASSKAGGPGTGELF
17 | TRBJ2-2 | - | TRBV28 | ASSLFGTSGGRNTGELF
13 | TRBJ1-5 | - | TRBV6-2/TRBV6-3 | ASSYAGNSNQPQH
13 | TRBJ1-5 | - | TRBV7-6 | ASSLGSGNNQPQH
14 | TRBJ2-4 | - | TRBV9 | ASSVASTGVRDIQY
11 | TRBJ1-1 | few | TRBV29-1 | SVVGRMNTEAF
13 | TRBJ2-5 | - | TRBV6-6 | ASSYSGQSIETQY
12 | TRBJ2-1 | - | TRBV6-5 | ASSSKDSYNEQF
12 | TRBJ1-6 | once | TRBV4-2 | ASSQESNASPLH
14 | TRBJ2-3 | - | TRBV5-6 | ASRFRKGRTRGTQY
13 | TRBJ1-5 | many | TRBV7-8 | ASTRTGGLGQPQH
15 | TRBJ2-3 | - | TRBV28 | ASSLLSGGTSTDTQY
16 | TRBJ2-1 | - | TRBV4-2 | ASSQDGTSGGSYNEQF
15 | TRBJ1-1 | - | TRBV5-1 | ASSLVRVPTGSTEAF
16 | TRBJ2-1 | few | TRBV7-6 | ASSLAGPPTPHGNEQF
9 | TRBJ1-2 | few | TRBV27 | ASMGGNGYT
14 | TRBJ2-3 | few | TRBV12-5 | ASGFGLAETTDTQY
14 | TRBJ2-5 | many | TRBV7-2 | ASSLELRVVRETQY
14 | TRBJ2-4 | - | TRBV3-1 | ASSQAPWGKKNIQY
11 | TRBJ1-1 | - | TRBV12-3/TRBV12-4 | ASTGLNPTEAF
13 | TRBJ2-3 | - | TRBV20-1 | SALVTWGAKDTQY
10 | TRBJ2-1 | - | TRBV6-6 | ASGTGGIEQF
13 | TRBJ2-1 | few | TRBV7-2 | ASSSGRVAPYEQF
15 | TRBJ2-3 | - | TRBV9 | ASSVTSGGAGTDTQY
11 | TRBJ1-1 | - | TRBV27 | ASSSWGHREAF
11 | TRBJ1-1 | - | TRBV6-5 | ASSYVENTEAF
10 | TRBJ1-1 | - | TRBV5-4 | ASSSKASEAF
13 | TRBJ2-1 | - | TRBV15 | ATSREDRSYNEQF
14 | TRBJ1-6 | few | TRBV10-3 | AISEMAASYNSPLH
13 | TRBJ1-2 | few | TRBV2 | ASSDPGQRNYGYT
10 | TRBJ2-3 | - | TRBV7-3 | ASSLDGTTLY
11 | TRBJ2-1 | few | TRBV6-5 | ASSYSQGNEQF
14 | TRBJ2-1 | - | TRBV7-2 | ASSFGPGDPRDEQF
16 | TRBJ2-2 | - | TRBV6-5 | ASSYSLGWTRGTGELF
13 | TRBJ1-1 | many | TRBV7-6 | ASSLAGTSVTEAF
14 | TRBJ2-3 | - | TRBV27 | ASSPLAGGRTDTQY
12 | TRBJ2-1 | - | TRBV24-1 | ATSDPTGHNEQF
10 | TRBJ2-1 | - | TRBV10-3 | AISVGQNEQF
14 | TRBJ2-1 | - | TRBV28 | ASRLSGSEVFNEQF
13 | TRBJ1-5 | - | TRBV7-6 | ASSLIPGINQPQH
12 | TRBJ1-6 | - | TRBV3-1 | ASSQEGFLAPLH
12 | TRBJ1-4 | - | TRBV6-5 | ASSGTGENEELF
13 | TRBJ1-1 | - | TRBV27 | ASSLSWTGNTEAF
12 | TRBJ1-1 | - | TRBV9 | ASTEDLGGTEAF
17 | TRBJ2-2 | - | TRBV18 | ASSLYRISANSNTGELF
13 | TRBJ2-7 | - | TRBV27 | ASSQTGGGPDEQY
12 | TRBJ2-7 | few | TRBV6-2/TRBV6-3 | ASSYAGLAYEQY
16 | TRBJ2-3 | - | TRBV7-9 | ASSPGHQYYKHTDTQY
11 | TRBJ2-7 | - | TRBV27 | ASSLVRSYEQY
13 | TRBJ1-1 | - | TRBV27 | ASSSTGGLMTEAF
13 | TRBJ2-3 | - | TRBV5-4 | ASSSSIILADTQY
10 | TRBJ1-2 | - | TRBV15 | ATSREGGGYT